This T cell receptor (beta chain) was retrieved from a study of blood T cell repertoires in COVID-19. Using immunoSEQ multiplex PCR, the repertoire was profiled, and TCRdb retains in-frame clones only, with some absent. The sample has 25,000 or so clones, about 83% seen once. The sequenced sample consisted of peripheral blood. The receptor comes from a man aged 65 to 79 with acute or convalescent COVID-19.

CDR3 coding DNA: TGTGCCAGCAGTGAAGTGGTCTCGGATCAGCCCCAGCATTTT. Translated, it gives CASSEVVSDQPQHF. The chain employs TRBV6-1 and TRBJ1-5; D not certain. This CDR3 comprises 14 residues. CDR1 MNHNS and CDR2 SASEGT come from the germline V gene. V lost 1 base to trimming and J lost 5 bases, with 9 bases between them.